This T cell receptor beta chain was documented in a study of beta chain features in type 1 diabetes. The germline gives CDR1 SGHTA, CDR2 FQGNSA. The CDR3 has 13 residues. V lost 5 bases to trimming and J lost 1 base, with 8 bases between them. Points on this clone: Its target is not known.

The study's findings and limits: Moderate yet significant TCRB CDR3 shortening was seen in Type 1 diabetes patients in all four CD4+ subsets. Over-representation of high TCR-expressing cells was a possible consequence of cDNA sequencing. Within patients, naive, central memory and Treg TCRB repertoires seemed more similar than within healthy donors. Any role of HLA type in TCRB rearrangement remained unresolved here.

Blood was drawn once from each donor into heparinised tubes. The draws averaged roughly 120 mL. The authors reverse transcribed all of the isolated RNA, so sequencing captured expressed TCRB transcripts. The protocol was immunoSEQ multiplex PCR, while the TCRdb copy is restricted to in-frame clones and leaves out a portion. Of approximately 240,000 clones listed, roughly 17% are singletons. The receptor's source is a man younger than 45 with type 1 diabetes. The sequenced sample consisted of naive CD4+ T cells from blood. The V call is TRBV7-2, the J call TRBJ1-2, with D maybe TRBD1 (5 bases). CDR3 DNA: TGTGCCAGCAGCCGCGACAGTAACTATGGCTACACCTTC. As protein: CASSRDSNYGYTF.